The next 30 T cell receptor beta chains were all read from a single sample in a study of HIV-infected patients and healthy controls. No cell fractionation was done, so the repertoire covers all unsorted peripheral blood T cells. Reverse transcription used around 540 ng RNA and constant-region primers for alpha and beta. Each of the alpha and beta chains got its own library through chain-specific third strand synthesis with indices. Each CDR3 protein is one row after TCRdb ran MiXCR on the 5' RACE reads. The data hold about 6,000 distinct CDR3 sequences, with 10% observed a single time. Sequenced material: blood, taken before antiretroviral therapy. These receptors were obtained from an adult with HIV infection.

By share, this clonotype counts as medium-sized. The genes are TRBV19 and TRBJ1-5; possible D gene TRBD1, 6 bases. Deletions cut 9 bases from V and 7 bases from J, with 13 bases between. Germline V gives CDR1 LNHDA, CDR2 SQIVND (reference sequence). CDR3 size: 12 residues. The CDR3 nucleotides read TGTGCCAGCACAACAGGGTTACAGCCCCAGCATTTT. It codes for CASTTGLQPQHF.

By sample share, this clonotype is medium-sized. The chain uses TRBV18 and TRBJ2-5; D is ambiguous. V was pared by 4 bases and J by 4 bases, with 4 bases between. The CDR3 totals 11 residues. The germline V gene encodes CDR1 KGHSH and CDR2 LQKENI. The CDR3 sequence is CASSLTETQYF. The CDR3, as DNA: TGTGCCAGCTCACTCACAGAGACCCAGTACTTC.

This clonotype is medium-sized by share. The J gene is TRBJ2-3, the V gene TRBV18; D is possibly TRBD2 (7 bases). Germline V gives CDR1 KGHSH, CDR2 LQKENI. V lost 6 bases and J lost 2, with 15 bases in between. This CDR3 spans 15 amino acids. The CDR3, as DNA: TGTGCCAGCTCTTGGCGTGGGGGGGCCACAGATACGCAGTATTTT. Translated: CASSWRGGATDTQYF.

By its share, this clonotype is medium-sized. This chain connects TRBV20-1 to TRBJ1-2, with D uncertain. Trimming cost V 6 bases and J 6 bases, with 14 bases left between them. CDR3 length equals 12 residues. Germline CDR1 is DFQATT and CDR2 is SNEGSKA (reference sequence). The CDR3 reads CSAESRGNGYTF. The CDR3 DNA reads as TGCAGTGCCGAAAGTCGGGGTAATGGCTACACCTTC.

CDR3 protein: CASSKDRAWGNTIYF. CDR3 coding DNA: TGTGCCAGCAGCAAAGACAGGGCCTGGGGAAACACCATATATTTT. The J gene is TRBJ1-3, the V gene TRBV6-5, with 7 bases fitting TRBD1. Germline CDR1 and CDR2: MNHEY and SVGAGI. The CDR3 has 15 residues. V lost 6 bases, J lost 4 bases, and 9 bases stayed unmatched.

In this sample, this clonotype is medium-sized. The gene calls are TRBV5-1 and TRBJ2-3; D tentatively reads TRBD1 or TRBD2 (6 bases each). The CDR3 has 15 residues. Trimming took 4 bases from V and 5 from J, leaving 17 bases between them. Per germline, CDR1 SGHRS and CDR2 YFSETQ. The CDR3 is CASSGGAGVGDTQYF. CDR3 coding DNA: TGCGCCAGCAGCGGAGGGGCAGGGGTGGGAGATACGCAGTATTTT.

This clonotype counts as medium-sized. The chain is built from TRBV28 and TRBJ1-1; TRBD1 matches 8 bases. CDR3 length: 15 amino acids. CDR1 and CDR2 from the germline V gene are MDHEN and SYDVKM. Unmatched junction bases numbered 10, after V lost 6 bases and J lost 4 bases. In DNA form, the CDR3 reads TGTGCCAGCAGCCTAACAGGGGGACGAGGCACTGAAGCTTTCTTT. Protein product: CASSLTGGRGTEAFF. The variable domain in full, with the rest retrieved from reference TRBV28 and TRBJ1-1, is DVKVTQSSRYLVKRTGEKVFLECVQDMDHENMFWYRQDPGLGLRLIYFSYDVKMKEKGDIPEGYSVSREKKERFSLILESASTNQTSMYLCASSLTGGRGTEAFFGQGTRLTVV.

This clonotype has at least ten counts. The J gene is TRBJ1-6, the V gene TRBV5-1, with 7 bases matching TRBD1. Per the germline V gene, CDR1 is SGHRS and CDR2 is YFSETQ. The CDR3 has 15 residues. Germline trimming cut 4 bases from V and 4 bases from J; bases unmatched to any gene: 5. The DNA of the CDR3 is TGCGCCAGCAGCAGAGACAGGGTGTATAATTCACCCCTCCACTTT. Encoded protein: CASSRDRVYNSPLHF.

This clonotype was counted many times. The chain carries TRBV11-2 and TRBJ2-5; 8 bases agree with TRBD1. Germline CDR1 reads SGHAT; CDR2 reads FQNNGV. V dropped 2 bases and J dropped 2; count of bases not matched to a gene: 4. The CDR3 is made up of 15 amino acids. CDR3 residues: CASSLPGQGQETQYF. Written as DNA, the CDR3 is TGTGCCAGCAGCTTACCAGGACAGGGTCAAGAGACCCAGTACTTC.

V and J are TRBV28 and TRBJ2-5, with D perhaps being TRBD1 or TRBD2 (6 bases each). CDR1 and CDR2 from the germline V gene are MDHEN and SYDVKM. The CDR3 consists of 15 residues. Deletions cut 3 bases from V and 4 bases from J, with 15 bases between. For the CDR3, the DNA is TGTGCCAGCAGTTTCCTTCTCGGGGGCGGAGAGACCCAGTACTTC. Protein: CASSFLLGGGETQYF.

This sequence joins TRBV27 and TRBJ2-1; 7 bases map to TRBD2. There are 16 residues in the CDR3. Per the germline V gene, CDR1 is MNHEY and CDR2 is SMNVEV (reference sequence). V shed 7 bases, J shed 8 bases, and the junction held 17 bases outside the gene matches. This chain's CDR3 is CASTSGLSGRRDEQFF. The CDR3 coding sequence is TGTGCCAGCACTTCTGGGCTTAGCGGGCGCCGGGATGAGCAGTTCTTC.

This clonotype counts as medium-sized. In DNA form, the CDR3 reads TGTGCCACCGAAAATACGGGTAGTGGAAACACCATATATTTT. Translating it yields CATENTGSGNTIYF. The rearrangement uses TRBV25-1 and TRBJ1-3; unclear D gene. Trimming took off 10 bases at V and 3 bases at J, with 16 bases between the two ends. Germline CDR1 and CDR2: MGHDK and SYGVNS. CDR3 size: 14 residues.

This clonotype rates as medium-sized (0.01 to 0.1%). J is TRBJ1-6 and V is TRBV11-3, with D hard to call. The germline V and J ends were trimmed by 0 bases and 0 bases, with 6 bases remaining between them. The CDR3 is 16 amino acids. Germline V gives CDR1 SGHNT, CDR2 YENEEA. CDR3 amino acids: CASSLDLSSYNSPLHF. CDR3 coding DNA: TGTGCCAGCAGCTTAGATCTCAGCTCCTATAATTCACCCCTCCACTTT.

This clonotype is categorized as medium-sized (0.01 to 0.1%). The V gene is TRBV7-9, the J gene TRBJ1-1; D unresolved. The germline V gene encodes CDR1 SEHNR and CDR2 FQNEAQ (reference sequence). CDR3 size: 14 residues. V lost 2 bases and J 0 bases, leaving 7 bases between the germline ends. CDR3 sequence: CASSLRTVNTEAFF. The DNA for the CDR3 is TGTGCCAGCAGCTTAAGGACGGTGAACACTGAAGCTTTCTTT.

This clonotype counts as medium-sized (0.01 to 0.1%). The chain employs TRBV11-2 and TRBJ2-7, with D unclear. The CDR3 spans 15 residues. V lost 5 bases and J 2 bases, leaving 16 bases between the germline ends. Germline CDR1 and CDR2: SGHAT and FQNNGV. Written as DNA, the CDR3 is TGTGCCAGCAGCCGTTCATGGGTTAGAGCCTACGAGCAGTACTTC. Translated, it gives CASSRSWVRAYEQYF.

This clonotype is categorized as medium-sized. The CDR3 here is CASSLQKGSNQPQHF. The CDR3 DNA sequence: TGTGCCAGCAGCTTACAAAAGGGCAGCAATCAGCCCCAGCATTTT. V and J are TRBV7-2 and TRBJ1-5; D gene uncertain. The CDR3 contains 15 residues. The V and J ends lost 2 bases and 1 base respectively, with 9 bases between them. Germline loops: CDR1 SGHTA, CDR2 FQGNSA.

The chain links TRBV12-3 or TRBV12-4 to TRBJ1-1; no clear D gene. V was clipped by 2 bases and J by 6 bases, with 16 bases between them. The CDR3 has 15 amino acids. CDR3 residues: CASSLSPGRTSEAFF. DNA of the CDR3: TGTGCCAGCAGTTTAAGCCCCGGACGGACGTCTGAAGCTTTCTTT.

By frequency in the sample, this clonotype is medium-sized (0.01 to 0.1%). The CDR3 DNA reads TGTGCCAGCAGTGTAACTAGCGTGGAGACCCAGTACTTC. Its protein is CASSVTSVETQYF. The chain has TRBV6-6 and TRBJ2-5, with 7 bases identical to TRBD2. In germline, CDR1 is MNHNY, CDR2 SVGAGI (reference sequence). V trimming: 5 bases; J trimming: 5 bases; junction bases outside the gene matches: 5. The CDR3 spans 13 residues.

This clonotype is labeled medium-sized. The chain couples TRBV3-1 to TRBJ2-3; 7 nucleotides match TRBD2. Germline CDR1 and CDR2: LGHDT and YNNKEL (reference sequence). Germline trimming cut 0 bases from V and 2 bases from J; bases unmatched to any gene: 5. The CDR3 spans 16 residues. The CDR3 sequence: CASSQDWGGNTDTQYF. DNA for the CDR3: TGTGCCAGCAGCCAAGATTGGGGGGGGAACACAGATACGCAGTATTTT.

By share, this clonotype ranks as medium-sized. The gene calls are TRBV6-6 and TRBJ2-5, with 7 positions matching TRBD1. The trim removed 4 bases at V and 2 bases at J, leaving 10 bases unmatched. The germline V gene has CDR1 MNHNY and CDR2 SVGAGI (reference sequence). The CDR3 spans 16 residues. CDR3 DNA sequence: TGTGCCAGCAGTTCACTCGACTTGGGACAGCAAGAGACCCAGTACTTC. Encoded protein: CASSSLDLGQQETQYF.

At least ten counts were recorded for this clonotype. V is TRBV5-4 and J is TRBJ2-1; 7 positions match TRBD2. The germline gives CDR1 SGHNT, CDR2 YYREEE (reference sequence). Germline trimming cut 4 bases from V and 7 bases from J; bases unmatched to any gene: 11. This CDR3 comprises 15 residues. This CDR3 is CASSLTSNPLNEQFF. The CDR3 DNA follows: TGTGCCAGCAGCCTGACTAGCAATCCCCTAAATGAGCAGTTCTTC.

This clonotype is categorized as medium-sized. V is TRBV7-9 and J is TRBJ2-7, with 9 bases that match TRBD2. With V trimmed by 6 bases and J by 4 bases, 10 bases remained unmatched. Germline CDR1 and CDR2: SEHNR and FQNEAQ (reference sequence). The CDR3 has 15 amino acids. The CDR3 region is CASRPIAGDQYEQYF. The CDR3 coding sequence is TGTGCCAGCAGACCCATAGCGGGGGACCAATACGAGCAGTACTTC.

This clonotype has at least ten counts. The V and J genes are TRBV7-8 and TRBJ1-1, with D hard to call. The germline gives CDR1 SGHVS, CDR2 FQNEAQ. Trimming took off 1 base at V and 1 base at J, with 4 bases between the two ends. The CDR3 runs 13 residues. CDR3 region: CASSLEGNTEAFF. The CDR3 DNA reads TGTGCCAGCAGCTTAGAGGGGAACACTGAAGCTTTCTTT.

This clonotype is medium-sized in the sample. The V call is TRBV20-1, the J call TRBJ2-5, with 14 bases fitting TRBD2. Germline loops: CDR1 DFQATT, CDR2 SNEGSKA (reference sequence). CDR3 length: 16 amino acids. The trim removed 1 base at V and 1 base at J, leaving 2 bases unmatched. The CDR3 here is CSARVGTSGGQETQYF. CDR3 nucleotides: TGCAGTGCTAGAGTCGGGACTAGCGGGGGCCAAGAGACCCAGTACTTC.

V usage is TRBV12-3 or TRBV12-4 and J usage is TRBJ2-2; tentatively, D is TRBD1 or TRBD2 (5 bases each). The CDR3 loop spans 14 amino acids. V lost 0 bases to trimming and J lost 6 bases, with 8 bases between them. The CDR3 here is CASSLALGAGELFF. In DNA, the CDR3 is TGTGCCAGCAGTTTAGCGCTGGGGGCCGGGGAGCTGTTTTTT.

The J gene is TRBJ1-2, the V gene TRBV12-3 or TRBV12-4; D may be TRBD1 (5 bases). The CDR3 consists of 16 residues. V lost 5 bases, J lost 0 bases, and 16 bases lay in between. CDR3 loop: CASSQTRDPTNYGYTF. DNA for the CDR3: TGTGCCAGCAGTCAGACCCGGGACCCGACTAACTATGGCTACACCTTC.

This clonotype occurred many times. The rearrangement links TRBV12-3 or TRBV12-4 to TRBJ1-5, with D possibly matching TRBD1 (5 bases). V lost 7 bases and J lost 0, with 13 bases in between. There are 15 residues in the CDR3. The CDR3 is CASNFDGTSNQPQHF. The CDR3 nucleotides are TGTGCCAGCAACTTCGACGGGACTAGCAATCAGCCCCAGCATTTT.

This clonotype was seen repeatedly, ten times or more. The J gene is TRBJ1-1, the V gene TRBV12-3 or TRBV12-4, with 7 bases identical to TRBD1. Losses at the gene ends were 3 bases for V and 4 bases for J; bases not matched to a gene: 8. The CDR3 sequence is 15 residues long. CDR3 sequence (DNA): TGTGCCAGCAGTTTTCCGGCAGGGGGTCTCACTGAAGCTTTCTTT. This sequence encodes CASSFPAGGLTEAFF.

This clonotype occurred many times. This chain's CDR3 is CAITVGSTDTQYF. The CDR3 region has the DNA TGTGCCATTACGGTTGGGTCCACAGATACGCAGTATTTT. The rearrangement links TRBV27 to TRBJ2-3, with D unresolved. The ends were cut back, 10 bases at V and 2 bases at J, with 13 bases in the middle. CDR3 length: 13 residues. CDR1 is MNHEY, CDR2 SMNVEV, per germline (reference sequence).

This clonotype came up a few times. The CDR3 DNA is TGCGCCAGCAGCCAAGGGGACGGCTCCATCGGGTTTTATAGCAATCAGCCCCAGCATTTT. This translates into CASSQGDGSIGFYSNQPQHF. This chain connects TRBV4-1 to TRBJ1-5; TRBD1 might be the D (5 bases). The V end lost 1 base, the J end lost 0 bases, and 22 bases lay between the germline ends. Germline V gives CDR1 MGHRA, CDR2 YSYEKL. The CDR3 totals 20 residues.